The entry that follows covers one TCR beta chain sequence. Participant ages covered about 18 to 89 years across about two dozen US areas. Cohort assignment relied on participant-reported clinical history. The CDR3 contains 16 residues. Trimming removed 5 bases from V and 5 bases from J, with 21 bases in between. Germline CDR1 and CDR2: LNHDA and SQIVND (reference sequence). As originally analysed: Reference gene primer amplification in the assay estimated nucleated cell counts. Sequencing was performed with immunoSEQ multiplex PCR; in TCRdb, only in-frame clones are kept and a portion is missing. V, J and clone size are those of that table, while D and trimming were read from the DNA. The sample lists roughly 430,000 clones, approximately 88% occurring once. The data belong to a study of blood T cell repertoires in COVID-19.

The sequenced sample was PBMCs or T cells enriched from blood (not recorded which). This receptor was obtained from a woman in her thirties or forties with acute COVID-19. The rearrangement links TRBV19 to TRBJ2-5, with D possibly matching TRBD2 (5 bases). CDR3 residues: CASSQTASYLGETQYF. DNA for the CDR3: TGTGCCAGTAGTCAAACGGCTAGCTACTTGGGGGAGACCCAGTACTTC.